This T cell receptor (beta chain) is drawn from a study of cytomegalovirus exposure and HLA in healthy donors. Clones were read by immunoSEQ multiplex PCR, and TCRdb kept only the in-frame ones, dropping some. The repertoire holds about 56,000 clones, with approximately 89% as singletons. Study-level results: High specificity and sensitivity for cytomegalovirus status were reported for the classifier. Three CMV-associated chains were confirmed in vitro to be specific for CMV antigens. The study recorded 150 to 200 TCR beta chains that were cytomegalovirus-associated.

The CDR3 loop spans 18 amino acids. The germline V gene has CDR1 SNHLY and CDR2 FYNNEI. J lost 3 bases, V lost 1 base, and 14 bases had no gene match. For this clone: Its antigen is not identified.

This TCR was sampled from a woman between 18 and 30 years old in good health and CMV-seronegative. The chain recombines TRBV2 with TRBJ1-2; 7 bases match TRBD1. Material: PBMCs. The CDR3 region is CASSEEGLLGGIHYGYTF. The CDR3 coding sequence is TGTGCCAGCAGTGAAGAAGGCTTACTAGGGGGCATTCACTATGGCTACACCTTC.